The source of this T cell receptor (beta chain) is a study of OX40 agonist ivuxolimab in advanced cancers. In the study overall: At doses from 0.01 to 10 mg/kg, patients were given intravenous ivuxolimab every 2 weeks.

This clone appeared a few times. Its antigen remains unknown. Some clones are missing from TCRdb's copy, which holds only in-frame ones; the method was immunoSEQ multiplex PCR. The table lists around 63,000 clones, roughly 88% of them singletons. Study results and caveats: Researchers report that CD8+ T cells had, on average, more expanded clones than CD4+.

V was pared by 5 bases and J by 3 bases, with 8 bases of the junction left unmatched. The length of the CDR3 is 17 residues. The germline V gene has CDR1 SNHLY and CDR2 FYNNEI. The clonotype comes from an adult with an advanced solid tumor such as melanoma, head and neck, liver or kidney cancer. Specimen: CD4+ or CD8+ T cells sorted from blood, collected in a trial of the OX40 agonist ivuxolimab. The chain carries TRBV2 and TRBJ2-3, with 13 bases lining up with TRBD2. CDR3 sequence (DNA): TGTGCCAGCAGTACCGGGACTAGCGGGATTTCTACAGATACGCAGTATTTT. This sequence encodes CASSTGTSGISTDTQYF.